These T cell receptor beta chains were read from a single sample in a study of regulatory T cells in long-lasting Graves disease. TCRdb itself ran the multiplex PCR reads through MiXCR, one entry per CDR3 protein. Of approximately 460,000 distinct CDR3 sequences in the sample, 15% to 20% are singletons; the top ten hold around 10%. The sample was also linked to a second study, of T cells in Graves' hyperthyroidism and ophthalmopathy.

Sequenced material: peripheral blood mononuclear cells (PBMCs), taken at new diagnosis, from a patient treated with antithyroid drugs. The source of these receptors is a woman in her twenties or thirties with Graves disease. CDR3s include the opening cysteine and the closing phenylalanine or tryptophan. The D gene is left open where the match is weak. Only part of the rows carry a size: once, few, many, or a class if the clone is expanded.

size: .
J: TRBJ1-6
V: TRBV9
D: TRBD1
CDR3: CASSPGTATLNSPLHF
DNA: TGTGCCAGCAGCCCCGGGACAGCGACACTTAATTCACCCCTCCACTTT

size: many
J: TRBJ1-5
V: TRBV7-2
D: .
CDR3: CASSLDRNSQPQHF
DNA: TGTGCCAGCAGCTTGGACAGAAACAGTCAGCCCCAGCATTTT

size: many
J: TRBJ2-7
V: TRBV9
D: TRBD1
CDR3: CASSEGQGAYEQYF
DNA: TGTGCCAGCAGCGAGGGACAGGGTGCCTACGAGCAGTACTTC

size: .
J: TRBJ2-7
V: TRBV11-2
D: .
CDR3: CASSQSFRDLLSYEQYF
DNA: TGTGCCAGCAGCCAAAGCTTCCGGGACTTGCTCTCCTACGAGCAGTACTTC

size: many
J: TRBJ2-7
V: TRBV28
D: .
CDR3: CASSFWGLGQYF
DNA: TGTGCCAGCAGTTTCTGGGGGCTCGGGCAGTACTTC

size: many
J: TRBJ1-2
V: TRBV13
D: .
CDR3: CASSPRTWLFSSDGYTF
DNA: TGTGCCAGCAGCCCAAGGACTTGGTTGTTTTCGTCCGATGGCTACACCTTC

size: few
J: TRBJ1-6
V: TRBV12-3/TRBV12-4
D: .
CDR3: CASILTGLYNSPLHF
DNA: TGTGCCAGCATTTTGACAGGTCTCTATAATTCACCCCTCCACTTT

size: many
J: TRBJ2-2
V: TRBV3-1
D: TRBD1
CDR3: CASSQWDSPAGELFF
DNA: TGTGCCAGCAGCCAGTGGGACAGCCCCGCTGGGGAGCTGTTTTTT

size: many
J: TRBJ2-3
V: TRBV24-1
D: .
CDR3: CATSDPLDTQYF
DNA: TGTGCCACCAGTGATCCTTTGGATACGCAGTATTTT

size: many
J: TRBJ2-3
V: TRBV4-1
D: TRBD1
CDR3: CASSQPTGSTDTQYF
DNA: TGCGCCAGCAGCCAACCGACAGGGAGCACAGATACGCAGTATTTT

size: .
J: TRBJ2-7
V: TRBV7-9
D: .
CDR3: CASGTGTFDEQYF
DNA: TGTGCCAGCGGCACCGGGACTTTTGACGAGCAGTACTTC

size: many
J: TRBJ2-1
V: TRBV10-1
D: TRBD1
CDR3: CASKGTGGLNEQFF
DNA: TGCGCCAGCAAAGGGACAGGGGGACTTAATGAGCAGTTCTTC

size: many
J: TRBJ2-5
V: TRBV5-4
D: .
CDR3: CASSLVLGRRGQETQYF
DNA: TGTGCCAGCAGCTTGGTGTTGGGGCGGAGAGGGCAAGAGACCCAGTACTTC

size: many
J: TRBJ2-7
V: TRBV28
D: TRBD1
CDR3: CASSLTGANSYEQYF
DNA: TGTGCCAGCAGCCTCACAGGGGCCAACTCCTACGAGCAGTACTTC

size: .
J: TRBJ2-7
V: TRBV11-2
D: .
CDR3: CASSQVPRGVDEQYF
DNA: TGTGCCAGCAGCCAAGTACCCCGCGGCGTTGACGAGCAGTACTTC

size: .
J: TRBJ1-4
V: TRBV25-1
D: TRBD1
CDR3: CASSGRGLIFNEKLFF
DNA: TGTGCCAGCAGTGGCAGGGGGTTGATTTTTAATGAAAAACTGTTTTTT

size: many
J: TRBJ2-7
V: TRBV6-1
D: .
CDR3: CAPPHQLRPEQYF
DNA: TGTGCCCCACCCCACCAACTTCGGCCCGAGCAGTACTTC

size: many
J: TRBJ1-1
V: TRBV7-2
D: .
CDR3: CASRGDSAEAFF
DNA: TGTGCCAGCAGGGGAGATTCAGCTGAAGCTTTCTTT

size: few
J: TRBJ2-7
V: TRBV18
D: .
CDR3: CASSPSAHRTSYEQYF
DNA: TGTGCCAGCTCACCAAGTGCTCACAGAACTTCCTACGAGCAGTACTTC

size: many
J: TRBJ2-1
V: TRBV12-3/TRBV12-4
D: TRBD2
CDR3: CASSFPSGTLGNEQFF
DNA: TGTGCCAGCAGTTTCCCTAGCGGGACCCTTGGCAATGAGCAGTTCTTC

size: few
J: TRBJ2-7
V: TRBV6-2/TRBV6-3
D: .
CDR3: CASSYSTRQGTSYEQYF
DNA: TGTGCCAGCAGTTACTCGACCCGCCAGGGCACCTCCTACGAGCAGTACTTC

size: .
J: TRBJ2-7
V: TRBV7-9
D: TRBD1
CDR3: CASSPDRSYEQYF
DNA: TGTGCCAGCAGCCCGGACAGGTCCTACGAGCAGTACTTC

size: few
J: TRBJ2-1
V: TRBV30
D: TRBD2
CDR3: CAYIAGGGDEQFF
DNA: TGTGCCTACATAGCGGGAGGGGGCGATGAGCAGTTCTTC

size: many
J: TRBJ1-1
V: TRBV29-1
D: TRBD1
CDR3: CSVRDRGLFNTEAFF
DNA: TGCAGCGTCAGGGACAGGGGGCTATTTAACACTGAAGCTTTCTTT

size: few
J: TRBJ2-4
V: TRBV7-9
D: TRBD2
CDR3: CASSGQGLAGAYPAKNIQYF
DNA: TGTGCCAGCAGCGGGCAGGGACTAGCGGGAGCCTATCCAGCCAAAAACATTCAGTACTTC

size: few
J: TRBJ2-2
V: TRBV5-1
D: TRBD2
CDR3: CACQRSGRADTGELFF
DNA: TGCGCCTGCCAACGTAGCGGGAGGGCCGACACCGGGGAGCTGTTTTTT

size: many
J: TRBJ2-1
V: TRBV27
D: TRBD2
CDR3: CASSSTGLAGTYNEQFF
DNA: TGTGCCAGCAGTTCGACGGGACTAGCGGGTACCTACAATGAGCAGTTCTTC

size: many
J: TRBJ1-3
V: TRBV12-5
D: .
CDR3: CASGLAPGNTIYF
DNA: TGTGCTAGTGGTTTGGCCCCTGGAAACACCATATATTTT

size: many
J: TRBJ2-3
V: TRBV28
D: TRBD1
CDR3: CASSARDSLLDTQYF
DNA: TGTGCCAGCAGTGCCCGGGACAGCTTGTTGGATACGCAGTATTTT

size: .
J: TRBJ2-1
V: TRBV10-3
D: TRBD2
CDR3: CAISDPGGSSYNEQFF
DNA: TGTGCCATCAGTGATCCCGGGGGGAGCTCCTACAATGAGCAGTTCTTC

size: .
J: TRBJ1-4
V: TRBV30
D: TRBD1
CDR3: CAWSDRDRRDEKLFF
DNA: TGTGCCTGGAGTGACCGGGACAGGAGAGATGAAAAACTGTTTTTT

size: .
J: TRBJ2-2
V: TRBV7-2
D: .
CDR3: CASSLRLANTGELFF
DNA: TGTGCCAGCAGCTTGCGGCTCGCGAACACCGGGGAGCTGTTTTTT

size: many
J: TRBJ2-3
V: TRBV20-1
D: TRBD2
CDR3: CSAGLAGTIDTQYF
DNA: TGCAGTGCCGGACTAGCGGGAACAATTGATACGCAGTATTTT

size: few
J: TRBJ2-5
V: TRBV14
D: .
CDR3: CASSQERLEIQETQYF
DNA: TGTGCCAGCAGCCAAGAGAGACTAGAGATCCAAGAGACCCAGTACTTC

size: many
J: TRBJ1-2
V: TRBV19
D: .
CDR3: CASEARVMANYGYTF
DNA: TGTGCCAGTGAGGCTCGGGTCATGGCTAACTATGGCTACACCTTC

size: many
J: TRBJ1-5
V: TRBV27
D: TRBD1
CDR3: CASSYRGSNQPQHF
DNA: TGTGCCAGCAGTTACAGGGGCAGCAATCAGCCCCAGCATTTT

size: many
J: TRBJ1-1
V: TRBV27
D: .
CDR3: CASHGTLNTEAFF
DNA: TGTGCCTCTCACGGGACACTGAACACTGAAGCTTTCTTT